This T cell receptor (beta chain) is from a study of T cell repertoires in cytomegalovirus infection. At the level of the study: Indications came from public TCR beta signatures; they pointed to CMV infection and to a matching HLA type. The study, taken as a whole, reports: Across the ex vivo response, the dominant clonotypes were HLA-C-restricted CMV-specific TCR beta clonotypes.

This clonotype was seen more than once but under ten times. Its specificity is unknown. The CDR3 totals 15 residues. Germline V gives CDR1 SGHVS, CDR2 FNYEAQ. The junction had 4 bases not matched to a gene; V was cut back by 1 base and J by 9 bases. Using its own MiXCR run on the reads, TCRdb lists one record per CDR3 protein. Here the sample spans about 770,000 distinct CDR3 sequences, about 27% being singletons. The receptor was isolated from a human donor in good health (CMV status not recorded). Some clones in this sample may be carry-over from other donors' samples. The material sequenced was cultured CD8+ T cells from PBMCs, taken from culture after CMV antigen stimulation. This chain uses TRBV7-6 with TRBJ1-6; 9 bases fit TRBD1. This CDR3 is CASSLEDRGGSPLHF. The CDR3 DNA sequence: TGTGCCAGCAGCTTAGAGGACAGGGGTGGTTCACCCCTCCACTTT.